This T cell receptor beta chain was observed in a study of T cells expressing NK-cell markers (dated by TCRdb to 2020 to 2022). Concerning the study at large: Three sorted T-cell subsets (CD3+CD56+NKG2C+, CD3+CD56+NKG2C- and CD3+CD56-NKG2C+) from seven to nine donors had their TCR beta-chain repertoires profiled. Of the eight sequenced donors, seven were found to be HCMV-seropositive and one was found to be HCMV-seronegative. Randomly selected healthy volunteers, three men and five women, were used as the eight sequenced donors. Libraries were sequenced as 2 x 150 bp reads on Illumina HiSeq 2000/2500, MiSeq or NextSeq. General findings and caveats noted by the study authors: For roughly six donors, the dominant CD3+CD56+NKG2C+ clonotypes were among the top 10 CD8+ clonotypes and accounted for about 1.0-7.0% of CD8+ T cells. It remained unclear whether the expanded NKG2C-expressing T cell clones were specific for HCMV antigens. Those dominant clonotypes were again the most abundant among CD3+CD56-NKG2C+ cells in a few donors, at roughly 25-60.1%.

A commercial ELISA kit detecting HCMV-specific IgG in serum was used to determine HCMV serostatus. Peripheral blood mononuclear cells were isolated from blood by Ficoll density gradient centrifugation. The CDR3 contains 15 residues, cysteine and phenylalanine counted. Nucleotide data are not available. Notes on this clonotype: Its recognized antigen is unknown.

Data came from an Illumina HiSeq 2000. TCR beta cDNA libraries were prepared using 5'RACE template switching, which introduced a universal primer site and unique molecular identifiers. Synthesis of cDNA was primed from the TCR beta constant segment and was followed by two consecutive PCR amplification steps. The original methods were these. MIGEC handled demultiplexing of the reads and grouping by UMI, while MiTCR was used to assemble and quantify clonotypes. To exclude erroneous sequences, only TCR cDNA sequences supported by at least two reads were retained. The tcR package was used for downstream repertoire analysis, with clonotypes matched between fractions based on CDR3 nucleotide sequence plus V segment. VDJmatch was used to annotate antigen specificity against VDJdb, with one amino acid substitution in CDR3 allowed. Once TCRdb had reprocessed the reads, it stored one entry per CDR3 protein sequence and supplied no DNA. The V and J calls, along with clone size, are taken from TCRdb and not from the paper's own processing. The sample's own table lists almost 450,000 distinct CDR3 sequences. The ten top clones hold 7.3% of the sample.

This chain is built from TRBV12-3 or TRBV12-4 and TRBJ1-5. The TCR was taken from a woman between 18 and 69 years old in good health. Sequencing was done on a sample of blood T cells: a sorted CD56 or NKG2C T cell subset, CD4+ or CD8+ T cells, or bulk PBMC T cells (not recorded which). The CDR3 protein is CASNLGGDGNQPQHF.